This T cell receptor beta chain was observed in a study of neoadjuvant anti-PD-1 for oral cavity cancer. As to time point: after neoadjuvant nivolumab, at surgical resection. Some clones are missing from TCRdb's copy, which holds only in-frame ones; the method was immunoSEQ multiplex PCR. The sample has around 37,000 clones; around 40% are singletons. The ends were cut back, 1 base at V and 2 bases at J, with 5 bases in the middle. The germline V gene has CDR1 SQVTM and CDR2 ANQGSEA. CDR3 length: 13 residues. The V and J genes are TRBV29-1 and TRBJ2-2; D is unresolved. Sequenced here: tumor tissue, sampled after nivolumab (anti-PD-1) treatment. The sequence was obtained from a person aged 35-79 years with oral cavity squamous cell carcinoma. This chain's CDR3 is CSVEASNTGELFF. As DNA, the CDR3 is TGCAGCGTTGAAGCTTCCAACACCGGGGAGCTGTTTTTT.